The sequence of this T cell receptor (beta chain) was determined in a study of graft-versus-host responses after intestinal transplantation. Looking at the study overall: Anti-thymocyte globulin served as induction for all recipients, who then took tacrolimus and steroids for approximately three years.

Remarks on this clone: Its cognate antigen is unknown.

The repertoire was sequenced with immunoSEQ multiplex PCR; TCRdb's copy has only in-frame clones and lacks some. The table lists roughly 93,000 clones, 90% to 95% of them singletons. Germline CDR1 LNHDA, CDR2 SQIVND (reference sequence). The V and J ends lost 10 bases and 7 bases respectively, with 17 bases between them. This CDR3 spans 13 amino acids. V is TRBV19 and J is TRBJ1-5; D perhaps matches TRBD1 (5 bases). This material consisted of unstimulated CD8+ T cells sorted from spleen or lymph node cells, taken before intestinal transplant. The receptor was isolated from a human donor who received an intestinal transplant. The CDR3 DNA sequence: TGTGCCACCAGGTCAGGATGGGGCCAGCCCCAGCATTTT. It is translated as CATRSGWGQPQHF.